What follows are 9 T cell receptor beta chains derived from one specimen sequenced in a study of shared clonotypes between healthy human individuals. Assay: immunoSEQ multiplex PCR; the TCRdb copy retains only in-frame clones and omits some. This repertoire shows around 350,000 clones, 70% to 75% found once; its top ten account for roughly 10%. Sequenced: memory CD4+ T cells sorted from blood. Regarding subset: CD45RA-negative fraction. The receptors come from a man aged 30-40 years in good health.

The chain carries TRBV30 and TRBJ2-2; D is unresolved. Germline lookup yields CDR1 GTSNPN and CDR2 SVGIG (reference sequence). There are 14 residues in the CDR3. V shed 4 bases and J shed 5 bases, with 14 bases lying between them. CDR3 region: CAWNLQSATGELFF. CDR3 nucleotide sequence: TGTGCCTGGAACCTCCAGAGTGCTACCGGGGAGCTGTTTTTT.

J is TRBJ2-6 and V is TRBV19; D is undetermined. The CDR3 is 16 residues long. V lost 7 bases and J 0 bases, leaving 13 bases between the germline ends. Germline loops: CDR1 LNHDA, CDR2 SQIVND (reference sequence). The CDR3 nucleotides are TGTGCCAGTATCCAGGATGGACGCTCTGGGGCCAACGTCCTGACTTTC. Residues: CASIQDGRSGANVLTF.

This clone was seen only a few times. The chain carries TRBV5-4 and TRBJ2-5; TRBD2 matches 7 bases. V was pared by 7 bases and J by 1 base, with 7 bases of the junction left unmatched. The CDR3 spans 14 residues. Germline V gives CDR1 SGHNT, CDR2 YYREEE (reference sequence). This CDR3 is CASGAASGQETQYF. DNA of the CDR3: TGTGCCAGCGGGGCGGCTAGCGGCCAAGAGACCCAGTACTTC.

The chain combines TRBV27 with TRBJ1-4, with TRBD1 identical over 8 bases. The CDR3 is 16 residues long. From germline, CDR1 is MNHEY and CDR2 SMNVEV (reference sequence). The V gene end was trimmed by 1 base and the J gene end by 6 bases; junction bases not matched to a gene: 7. In DNA, the CDR3 is TGTGCCAGCAGTTTATTAGGACAGGGTGGCCATGAAAAACTGTTTTTT. The encoded protein is CASSLLGQGGHEKLFF.

This clone was seen more than once but under ten times. This chain connects TRBV2 to TRBJ1-2; D ambiguous. V was cut by 1 base and J by 2 bases, with 11 bases left in between. In germline, CDR1 is SNHLY, CDR2 FYNNEI. There are 15 residues in the CDR3. In DNA form, the CDR3 reads TGTGCCAGCAGTGAAGATACCGGGTCCAACTATGGCTACACCTTC. This sequence encodes CASSEDTGSNYGYTF.

The chain links TRBV7-3 to TRBJ2-3, with TRBD2 matching over 14 bases. Germline V gives CDR1 SGHTA, CDR2 FQGTGA. The trim removed 5 bases at V and 0 bases at J, leaving 13 bases unmatched. This CDR3 has 20 amino acids. Here the CDR3 reads CASSPAGLAGGGTSTDTQYF. The DNA for the CDR3 is TGTGCCAGCAGCCCCGCCGGACTAGCGGGAGGAGGCACTAGCACAGATACGCAGTATTTT.

This chain joins TRBV19 and TRBJ1-2; D gene unclear. Trimming took off 10 bases at V and 1 base at J, with 10 bases between the two ends. The germline V gene encodes CDR1 LNHDA and CDR2 SQIVND (reference sequence). This CDR3 comprises 12 residues. In DNA form, the CDR3 reads TGTGCCACTTCACGGAGTAACTATGGCTACACCTTC. It is translated as CATSRSNYGYTF.

The chain combines TRBV5-8 with TRBJ2-4, with D perhaps TRBD1 (6 bases). CDR3 length: 18 amino acids. Trimming took off 2 bases at V and 0 bases at J, with 18 bases between the two ends. Looked up from germline, CDR1 is SGHTS and CDR2 is YDEGEE. CDR3 region: CASSFDFGGPLAKNIQYF. The CDR3 DNA sequence: TGTGCCAGCAGCTTCGACTTTGGGGGCCCCTTAGCCAAAAACATTCAGTACTTC. Drawing the rest from reference TRBV5-8 and TRBJ2-4, the complete variable domain is EAGVTQSPTHLIKTRGQQATLRCSPISGHTSVYWYQQALGLGLQFLLWYDEGEERNRGNFPPRFSGRQFPNYSSELNVNALELEDSALYLCASSFDFGGPLAKNIQYFGAGTRLSVL.

This clone came up once. The chain joins TRBV10-1 to TRBJ2-7; the D is unclear. Germline assignment: CDR1 WNHNN and CDR2 SYGVQD (reference sequence). The CDR3 is made up of 13 amino acids. The V end was cut by 3 bases, the J end by 2 bases, with 8 bases between. CDR3 DNA: TGCGCCAGCAGTGAAGGCAGCCCCTACGAGCAGTACTTC. Its protein product is CASSEGSPYEQYF.